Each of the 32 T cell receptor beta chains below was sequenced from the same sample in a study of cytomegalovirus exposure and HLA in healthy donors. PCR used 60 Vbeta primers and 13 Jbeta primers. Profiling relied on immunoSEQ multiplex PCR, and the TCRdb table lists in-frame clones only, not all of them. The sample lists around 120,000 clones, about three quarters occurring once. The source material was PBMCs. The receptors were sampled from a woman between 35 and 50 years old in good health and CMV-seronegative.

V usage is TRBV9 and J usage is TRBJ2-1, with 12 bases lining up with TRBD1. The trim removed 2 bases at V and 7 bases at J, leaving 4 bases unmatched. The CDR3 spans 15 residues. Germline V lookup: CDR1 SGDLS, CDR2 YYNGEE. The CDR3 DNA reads TGTGCCAGCAGCGTGGGACAGGGGGCCTTTAATGAGCAGTTCTTC. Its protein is CASSVGQGAFNEQFF.

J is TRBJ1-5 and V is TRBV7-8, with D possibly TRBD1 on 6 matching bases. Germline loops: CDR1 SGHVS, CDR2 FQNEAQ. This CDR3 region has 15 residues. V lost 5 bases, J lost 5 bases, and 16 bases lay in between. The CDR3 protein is CASSQALDRYQPQHF. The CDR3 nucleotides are TGTGCCAGCAGCCAGGCATTGGACAGATATCAGCCCCAGCATTTT.

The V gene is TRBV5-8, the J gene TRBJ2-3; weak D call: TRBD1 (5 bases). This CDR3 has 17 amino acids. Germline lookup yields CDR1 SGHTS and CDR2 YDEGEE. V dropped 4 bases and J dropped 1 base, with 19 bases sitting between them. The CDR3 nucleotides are TGTGCCAGCAGCCAAGATGGGGCGGTCTTTGGCACAGATACGCAGTATTTT. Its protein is CASSQDGAVFGTDTQYF.

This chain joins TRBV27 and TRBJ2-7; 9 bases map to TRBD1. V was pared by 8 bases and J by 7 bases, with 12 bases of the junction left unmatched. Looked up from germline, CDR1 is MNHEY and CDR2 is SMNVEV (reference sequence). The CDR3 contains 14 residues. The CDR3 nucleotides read TGTGCCAGCGGTATACAGGGGGCCTCTAAAGAGCAGTACTTC. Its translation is CASGIQGASKEQYF.

The CDR3 spells CASSLWGGVNQPQHF. The CDR3 nucleotides read TGTGCCAGCAGTTTATGGGGGGGGGTCAATCAGCCCCAGCATTTT. J is TRBJ1-5 and V is TRBV27; perhaps TRBD1 as D (5 bases). Germline V gives CDR1 MNHEY, CDR2 SMNVEV (reference sequence). The CDR3 runs to 15 residues. V was trimmed by 1 base and J by 3 bases, leaving 10 bases between them.

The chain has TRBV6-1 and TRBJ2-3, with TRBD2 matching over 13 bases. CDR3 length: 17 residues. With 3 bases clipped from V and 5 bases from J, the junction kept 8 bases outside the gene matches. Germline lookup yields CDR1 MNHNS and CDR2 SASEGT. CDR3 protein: CASSEVLGLAGRDTQYF. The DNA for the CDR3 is TGTGCCAGCAGTGAGGTTCTGGGACTAGCGGGACGAGATACGCAGTATTTT.

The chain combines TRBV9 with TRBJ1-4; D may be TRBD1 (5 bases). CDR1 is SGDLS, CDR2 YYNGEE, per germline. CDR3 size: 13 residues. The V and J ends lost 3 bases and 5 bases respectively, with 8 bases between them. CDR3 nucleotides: TGTGCCAGCAGCGGACAGAAAAATGAAAAACTGTTTTTT. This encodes CASSGQKNEKLFF.

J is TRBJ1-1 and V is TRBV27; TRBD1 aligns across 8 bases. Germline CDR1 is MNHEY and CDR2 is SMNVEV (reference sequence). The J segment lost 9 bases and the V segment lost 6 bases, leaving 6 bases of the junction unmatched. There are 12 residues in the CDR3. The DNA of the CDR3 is TGTGCCAGCAGCCCTAGACAGGGGAAAGCTTTCTTT. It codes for CASSPRQGKAFF.

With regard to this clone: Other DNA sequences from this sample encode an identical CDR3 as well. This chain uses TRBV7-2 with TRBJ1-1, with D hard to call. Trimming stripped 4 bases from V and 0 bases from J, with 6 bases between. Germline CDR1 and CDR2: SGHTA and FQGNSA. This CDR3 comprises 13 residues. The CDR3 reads CASSSGMNTEAFF. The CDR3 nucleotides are TGTGCCAGCAGCTCCGGGATGAACACTGAAGCTTTCTTT.

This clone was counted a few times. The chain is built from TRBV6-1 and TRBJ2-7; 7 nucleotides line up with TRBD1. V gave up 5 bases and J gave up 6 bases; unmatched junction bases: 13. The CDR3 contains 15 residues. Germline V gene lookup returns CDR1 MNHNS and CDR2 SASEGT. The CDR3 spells CASSRPRTGLGEQYF. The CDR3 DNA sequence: TGTGCCAGCAGTCGCCCCCGGACAGGTTTGGGCGAGCAGTACTTC.

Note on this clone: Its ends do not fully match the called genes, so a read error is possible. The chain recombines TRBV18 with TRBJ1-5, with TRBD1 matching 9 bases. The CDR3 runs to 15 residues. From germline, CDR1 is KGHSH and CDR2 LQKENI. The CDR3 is CASTPGTGSNQPQHF. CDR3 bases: TGTGCCAGCACACCCGGGACAGGGAGCAATCAGCCCCAGCATTTT.

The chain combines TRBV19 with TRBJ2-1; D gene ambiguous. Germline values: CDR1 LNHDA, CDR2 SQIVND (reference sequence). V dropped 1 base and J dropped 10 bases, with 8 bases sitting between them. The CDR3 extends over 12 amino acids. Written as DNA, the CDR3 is TGTGCCAGTAGTATAGGCGAGAGGGAGCAGTTCTTC. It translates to CASSIGEREQFF.

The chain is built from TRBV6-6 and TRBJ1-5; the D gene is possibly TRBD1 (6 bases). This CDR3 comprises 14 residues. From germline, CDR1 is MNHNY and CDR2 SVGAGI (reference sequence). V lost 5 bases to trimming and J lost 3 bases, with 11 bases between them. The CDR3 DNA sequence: TGTGCCAGCAGTCAACAGGGAGACAATCAGCCCCAGCATTTT. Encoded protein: CASSQQGDNQPQHF.

The CDR3 is CASSKGTVSKPQHF. As DNA, the CDR3 is TGTGCCAGTAGTAAAGGGACAGTGAGCAAGCCCCAGCATTTT. This rearrangement joins TRBV19 to TRBJ1-5; 7 bases line up with TRBD1. V dropped 4 bases and J dropped 8; count of bases not matched to a gene: 8. CDR1 and CDR2 (germline): LNHDA, SQIVND (reference sequence). This CDR3 spans 14 amino acids. Full variable domain (missing parts from reference TRBV19 and TRBJ1-5): DGGITQSPKYLFRKEGQNVTLSCEQNLNHDAMYWYRQDPGQGLRLIYYSQIVNDFQKGDIAEGYSVSREKKESFPLTVTSAQKNPTAFYLCASSKGTVSKPQHFGDGTRLSIL.

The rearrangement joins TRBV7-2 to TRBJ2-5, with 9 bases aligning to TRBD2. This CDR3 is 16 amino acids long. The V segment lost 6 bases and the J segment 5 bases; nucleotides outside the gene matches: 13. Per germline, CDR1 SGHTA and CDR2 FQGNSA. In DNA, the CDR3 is TGTGCCAGCAGTCCAGGGGGTAGCGGGAGTTGGGAGACCCAGTACTTC. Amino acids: CASSPGGSGSWETQYF.

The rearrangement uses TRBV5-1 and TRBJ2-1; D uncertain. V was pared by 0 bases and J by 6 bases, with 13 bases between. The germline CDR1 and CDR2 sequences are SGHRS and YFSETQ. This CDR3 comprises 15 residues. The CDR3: CASSLGLDPVNEQFF. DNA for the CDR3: TGCGCCAGCAGCTTGGGTCTAGATCCGGTCAATGAGCAGTTCTTC. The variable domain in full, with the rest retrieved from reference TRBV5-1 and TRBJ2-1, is KAGVTQTPRYLIKTRGQQVTLSCSPISGHRSVSWYQQTPGQGLQFLFEYFSETQRNKGNFPGRFSGRQFSNSRSEMNVSTLELGDSALYLCASSLGLDPVNEQFFGPGTRLTVL.

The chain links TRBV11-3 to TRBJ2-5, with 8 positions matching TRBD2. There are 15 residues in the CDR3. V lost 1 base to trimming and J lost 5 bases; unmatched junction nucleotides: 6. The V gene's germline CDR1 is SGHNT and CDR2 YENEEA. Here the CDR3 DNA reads TGTGCCAGCAGCTTAGCGGGGGGGTCCCCGGAGACCCAGTACTTC. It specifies CASSLAGGSPETQYF.

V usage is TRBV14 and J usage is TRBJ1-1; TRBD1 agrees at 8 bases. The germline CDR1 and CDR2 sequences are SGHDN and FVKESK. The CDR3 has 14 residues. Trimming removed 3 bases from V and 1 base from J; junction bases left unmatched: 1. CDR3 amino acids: CASSHGQGNTEAFF. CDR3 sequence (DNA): TGTGCCAGCAGCCATGGACAGGGGAACACTGAAGCTTTCTTT.

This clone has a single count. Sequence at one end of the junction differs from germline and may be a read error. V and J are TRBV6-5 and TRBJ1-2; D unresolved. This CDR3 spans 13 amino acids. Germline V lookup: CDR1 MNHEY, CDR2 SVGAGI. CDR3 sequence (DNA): TGTGCCAGCAGTAACTCTCGGCCAGGCGGCTACACCTTC. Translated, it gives CASSNSRPGGYTF.

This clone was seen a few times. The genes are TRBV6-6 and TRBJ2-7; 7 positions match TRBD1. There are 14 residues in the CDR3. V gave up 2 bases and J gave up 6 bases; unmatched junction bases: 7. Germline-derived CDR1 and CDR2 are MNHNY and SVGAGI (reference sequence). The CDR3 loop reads CASSYPTQGPEQYF. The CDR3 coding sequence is TGTGCCAGCAGTTACCCCACACAGGGGCCCGAGCAGTACTTC.

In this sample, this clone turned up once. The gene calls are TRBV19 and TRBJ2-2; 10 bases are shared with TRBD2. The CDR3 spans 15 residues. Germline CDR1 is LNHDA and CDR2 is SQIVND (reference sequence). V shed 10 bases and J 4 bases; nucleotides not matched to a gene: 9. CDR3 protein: CATRLAGVGTGELFF. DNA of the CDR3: TGTGCCACCCGCCTAGCGGGAGTGGGCACCGGGGAGCTGTTTTTT.

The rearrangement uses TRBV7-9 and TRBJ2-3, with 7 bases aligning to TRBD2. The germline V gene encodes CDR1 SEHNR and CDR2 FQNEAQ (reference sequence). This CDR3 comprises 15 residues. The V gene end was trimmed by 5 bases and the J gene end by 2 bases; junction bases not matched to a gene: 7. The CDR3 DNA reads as TGTGCCAGCAGCCCCCCCCGGGGGGACACAGATACGCAGTATTTT. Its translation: CASSPPRGDTDTQYF.

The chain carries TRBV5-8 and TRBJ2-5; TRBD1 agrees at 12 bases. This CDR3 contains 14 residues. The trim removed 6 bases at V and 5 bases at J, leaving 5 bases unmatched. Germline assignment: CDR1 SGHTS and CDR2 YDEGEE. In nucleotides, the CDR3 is TGTGCCAGCACCAAGGGACAGGGGGCTGAGACCCAGTACTTC. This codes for CASTKGQGAETQYF.

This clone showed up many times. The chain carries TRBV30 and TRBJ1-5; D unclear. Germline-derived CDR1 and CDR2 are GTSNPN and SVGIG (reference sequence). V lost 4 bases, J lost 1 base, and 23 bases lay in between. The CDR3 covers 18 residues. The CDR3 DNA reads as TGTGCCTGGAAAACTGGAGCGCAAAGAGTCACGAGCAATCAGCCCCAGCATTTT. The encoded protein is CAWKTGAQRVTSNQPQHF. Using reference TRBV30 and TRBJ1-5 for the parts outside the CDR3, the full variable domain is SQTIHQWPATLVQPVGSPLSLECTVEGTSNPNLYWYRQAAGRGLQLLFYSVGIGQISSEVPQNLSASRPQDRQFILSSKKLLLSDSGFYLCAWKTGAQRVTSNQPQHFGDGTRLSIL.

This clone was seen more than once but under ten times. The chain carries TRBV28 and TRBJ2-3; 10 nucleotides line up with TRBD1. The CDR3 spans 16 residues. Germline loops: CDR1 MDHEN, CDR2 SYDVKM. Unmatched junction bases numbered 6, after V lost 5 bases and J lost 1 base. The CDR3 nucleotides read TGTGCCAGCAGTCCCACCGGGACAGGGGGCACAGATACGCAGTATTTT. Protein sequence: CASSPTGTGGTDTQYF.

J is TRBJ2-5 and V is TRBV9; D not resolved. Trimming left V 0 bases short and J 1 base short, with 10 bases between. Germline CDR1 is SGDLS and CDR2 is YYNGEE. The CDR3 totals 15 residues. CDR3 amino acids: CASSVAPAAQETQYF. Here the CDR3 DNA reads TGTGCCAGCAGCGTAGCTCCGGCGGCCCAAGAGACCCAGTACTTC.

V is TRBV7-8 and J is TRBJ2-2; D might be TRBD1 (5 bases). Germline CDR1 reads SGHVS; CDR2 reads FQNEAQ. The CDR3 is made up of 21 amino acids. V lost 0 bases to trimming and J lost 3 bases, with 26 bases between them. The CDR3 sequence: CASSLARCMVFDRIYTGELFF. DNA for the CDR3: TGTGCCAGCAGCTTAGCGCGTTGTATGGTTTTTGACAGAATATACACCGGGGAGCTGTTTTTT.

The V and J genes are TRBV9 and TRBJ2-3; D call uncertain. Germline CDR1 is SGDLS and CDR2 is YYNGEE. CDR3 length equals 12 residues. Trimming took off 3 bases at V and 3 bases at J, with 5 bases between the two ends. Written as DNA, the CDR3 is TGTGCCAGCAGCGCGAGTACAGATACGCAGTATTTT. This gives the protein CASSASTDTQYF. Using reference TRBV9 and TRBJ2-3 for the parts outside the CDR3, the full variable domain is DSGVTQTPKHLITATGQRVTLRCSPRSGDLSVYWYQQSLDQGLQFLIQYYNGEERAKGNILERFSAQQFPDLHSELNLSSLELGDSALYFCASSASTDTQYFGPGTRLTVL.

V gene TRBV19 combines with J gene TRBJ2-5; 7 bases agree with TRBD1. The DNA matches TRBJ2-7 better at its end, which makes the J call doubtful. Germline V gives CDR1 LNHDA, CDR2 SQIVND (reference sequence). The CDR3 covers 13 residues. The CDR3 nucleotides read TGTGCCAGTAGTAGTCACAGGGGCTACGAGCAGTACTTC. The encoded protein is CASSSHRGYEQYF.

The DNA of the CDR3 is TGTGCCAGCAGTTCCGGACAGCTCCAAGAGACCCAGTACTTC. As protein: CASSSGQLQETQYF. J is TRBJ2-5 and V is TRBV6-1; TRBD1 is a possible D gene (6 bases). This CDR3 has 14 residues. V was clipped by 5 bases and J by 1 base, with 11 bases between them. CDR1 and CDR2 (germline): MNHNS, SASEGT.

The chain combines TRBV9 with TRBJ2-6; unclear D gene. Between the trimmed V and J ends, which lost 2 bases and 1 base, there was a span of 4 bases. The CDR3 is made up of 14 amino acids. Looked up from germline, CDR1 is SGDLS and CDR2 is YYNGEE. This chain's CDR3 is CASSVPSGANVLTF. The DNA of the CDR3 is TGTGCCAGCAGCGTTCCGTCTGGGGCCAACGTCCTGACTTTC.

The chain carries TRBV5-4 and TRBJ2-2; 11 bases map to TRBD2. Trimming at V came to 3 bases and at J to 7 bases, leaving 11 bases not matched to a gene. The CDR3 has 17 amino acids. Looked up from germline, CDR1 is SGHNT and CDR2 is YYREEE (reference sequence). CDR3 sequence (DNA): TGTGCCAGCAGCTCCGGGACTAGCGGAAGTATCGGCGGGGAGCTGTTTTTT. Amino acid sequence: CASSSGTSGSIGGELFF.